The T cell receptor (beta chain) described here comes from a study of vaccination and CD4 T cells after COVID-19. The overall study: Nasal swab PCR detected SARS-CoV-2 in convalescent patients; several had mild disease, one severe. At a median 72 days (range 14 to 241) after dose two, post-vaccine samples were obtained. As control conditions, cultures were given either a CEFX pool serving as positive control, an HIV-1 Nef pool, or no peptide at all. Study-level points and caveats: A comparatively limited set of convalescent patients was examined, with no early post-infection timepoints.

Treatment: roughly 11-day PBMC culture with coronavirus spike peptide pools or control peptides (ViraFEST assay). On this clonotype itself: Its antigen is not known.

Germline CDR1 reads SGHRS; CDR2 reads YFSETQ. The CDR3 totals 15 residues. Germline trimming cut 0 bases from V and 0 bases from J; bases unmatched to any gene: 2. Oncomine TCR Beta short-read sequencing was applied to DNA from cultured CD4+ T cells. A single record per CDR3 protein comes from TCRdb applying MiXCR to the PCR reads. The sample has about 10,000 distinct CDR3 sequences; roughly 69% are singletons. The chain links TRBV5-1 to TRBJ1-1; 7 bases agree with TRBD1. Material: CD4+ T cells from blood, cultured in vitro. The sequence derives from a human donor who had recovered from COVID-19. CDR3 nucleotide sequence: TGCGCCAGCAGCTTGGGGGGGACAGTGAACACTGAAGCTTTCTTT. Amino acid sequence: CASSLGGTVNTEAFF. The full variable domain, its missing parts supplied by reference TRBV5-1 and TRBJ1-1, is KAGVTQTPRYLIKTRGQQVTLSCSPISGHRSVSWYQQTPGQGLQFLFEYFSETQRNKGNFPGRFSGRQFSNSRSEMNVSTLELGDSALYLCASSLGGTVNTEAFFGQGTRLTVV.